A single sample is the source of the 24 T cell receptor beta chains below, sequenced in a study of blood T cell repertoires in COVID-19 (dated by TCRdb to the early 2020s). The library was made by the immunoSEQ multiplex PCR assay. In TCRdb, the immuneACCESS table is reduced to in-frame sequences with V and J assigned. These tables do not hold every clone; where another copy was compared, an unresolved V gene accounts for under half, and the others remain unexplained. Recorded for this sample are roughly 100,000 clones; around 80% of them occurred a single time. Roughly 4% of the sample belongs to the ten largest clones. Input material: peripheral blood. These receptors originate from a man between 60 and 75 years old with acute or convalescent COVID-19.

This clone was counted at least ten times. This chain joins TRBV6-2 or TRBV6-3 and TRBJ2-7; weak D call: TRBD1 (5 bases). The CDR3 totals 13 residues. Trimming took off 6 bases at V and 2 bases at J, with 11 bases between the two ends. In germline, CDR1 is MNHEY, CDR2 SVGEGT. Here the CDR3 DNA reads TGTGCCAGCAGCCCGACAGAAACCTACGAGCAGTACGTC. It yields the protein CASSPTETYEQYV.

The chain carries TRBV29-1 and TRBJ2-3; TRBD1 might be the D (5 bases). The CDR3 contains 14 residues. The germline CDR1 and CDR2 sequences are SQVTM and ANQGSEA. V lost 4 bases to trimming and J lost 3 bases, with 14 bases between them. The CDR3 is CSVVRRAGTDTQYF. The CDR3 nucleotides are TGCAGCGTTGTACGCAGGGCAGGGACAGATACGCAGTATTTT.

This clone has just one count. The chain combines TRBV6-5 with TRBJ2-7; possibly TRBD2 for D (5 bases). Germline lookup yields CDR1 MNHEY and CDR2 SVGAGI. Trimming removed 1 base at V and 3 bases at J, with 10 bases between. There are 14 residues in the CDR3. The CDR3: CASSYYEGDYEQYF. The CDR3 nucleotides read TGTGCCAGCAGTTACTACGAGGGTGACTACGAGCAGTACTTC.

V and J are TRBV18 and TRBJ1-1; the D gene is possibly TRBD1 (5 bases). The CDR3 loop spans 12 amino acids. V was pared by 8 bases and J by 0 bases, with 7 bases between. Germline V gene lookup returns CDR1 KGHSH and CDR2 LQKENI. The CDR3: CASRGVNTEAFF. The CDR3, as DNA: TGTGCCAGCCGGGGGGTGAACACTGAAGCTTTCTTT.

This chain joins TRBV18 and TRBJ1-2; D not resolved. Trimming removed 0 bases at V and 3 bases at J, with 8 bases between. The CDR3 runs 14 residues. Per the germline V gene, CDR1 is KGHSH and CDR2 is LQKENI. The CDR3 loop is CASSPPARYYGYTF. The CDR3 bases are TGTGCCAGCTCACCACCGGCCAGATACTATGGCTACACCTTC.

V gene TRBV6-2 or TRBV6-3 combines with J gene TRBJ2-3; D might be TRBD1 (5 bases). This CDR3 is built from 15 residues. The V end lost 2 bases, the J end lost 2 bases, and 11 bases lay between the germline ends. From germline, CDR1 is MNHEY and CDR2 SVGEGT. CDR3 DNA: TGTGCCAGCAGTTACGTCAGGGCCGTCACAGATACGCAGTATTTT. It encodes CASSYVRAVTDTQYF.

The V gene is TRBV6-5, the J gene TRBJ2-1, with 9 bases aligning to TRBD2. CDR3 length: 13 residues. From germline, CDR1 is MNHEY and CDR2 SVGAGI. V lost 8 bases to trimming and J lost 8 bases; unmatched junction nucleotides: 7. CDR3 sequence: CASAVAGVDEQFF. CDR3 bases: TGTGCCAGCGCAGTAGCGGGAGTAGATGAGCAGTTCTTC.

This rearrangement joins TRBV10-3 to TRBJ1-5; tentative D call: TRBD1 (5 bases). Germline V gene sequence: CDR1 ENHRY, CDR2 SYGVKD. The CDR3 contains 14 residues. V was cut by 2 bases and J by 6 bases, with 11 bases left in between. In nucleotides, the CDR3 is TGTGCCATCAGTGAGCGGGAGGGGCTTCAGCCCCAGCATTTT. Its protein is CAISEREGLQPQHF.

This clone was seen a single time. The rearrangement uses TRBV10-2 and TRBJ1-6; no definite D call. Trimming took 6 bases from V and 8 from J, leaving 5 bases between them. The germline CDR1 and CDR2 sequences are WSHSY and SAAADI. This CDR3 comprises 11 residues. The chain's CDR3 is CASRSDSPLHF. The CDR3 nucleotides are TGCGCCAGCAGATCAGATTCACCCCTCCACTTT.

This clone was seen a single time. This chain joins TRBV3-1 (or the pseudogene TRBV3-2) and TRBJ1-5, with no clear D. Deletions cut 1 base from V and 3 bases from J, with 7 bases between. This CDR3 has 14 residues. The germline V gene has CDR1 LGHDT and CDR2 YNNKEL (reference sequence). DNA of the CDR3: TGTGCCAGCAGCCAAGTACAGTCCAATCAGCCCCAGCATTTT. It encodes CASSQVQSNQPQHF.

The chain carries TRBV27 and TRBJ2-6, with D possibly being TRBD1 (5 bases). V dropped 2 bases and J dropped 0 bases, with 14 bases sitting between them. This CDR3 contains 18 residues. Germline loops: CDR1 MNHEY, CDR2 SMNVEV (reference sequence). Here the CDR3 reads CASSLIRQTRSGANVLTF. In DNA form, the CDR3 reads TGTGCCAGCAGTTTAATTAGACAGACACGCTCTGGGGCCAACGTCCTGACTTTC.

J is TRBJ2-3 and V is TRBV5-5, with 10 bases that match TRBD2. Trimming cost V 4 bases and J 1 base; bases outside gene matches: 12. Germline V gene data show CDR1 as SGHKS and CDR2 as YYEKEE (reference sequence). The CDR3 totals 18 residues. For the CDR3, the DNA is TGTGCCAGCAGCCTCCGAGCGGGAGGGTGGAGTGGCACAGATACGCAGTATTTT. It codes for CASSLRAGGWSGTDTQYF.

This sequence joins TRBV2 and TRBJ1-3, with D perhaps TRBD1 (5 bases). Germline CDR1 and CDR2: SNHLY and FYNNEI. V was cut by 4 bases and J by 0 bases, with 13 bases left in between. This CDR3 spans 16 amino acids. The CDR3 nucleotides read TGTGCCAGCAGTGCACAGGTTCGTAGCTCTGGAAACACCATATATTTT. This gives the protein CASSAQVRSSGNTIYF.

The rearrangement links TRBV9 to TRBJ2-3; 12 bases are a match to TRBD2. Germline CDR1 reads SGDLS; CDR2 reads YYNGEE. J lost 2 bases, V lost 2 bases, and 3 bases had no gene match. The CDR3 length is 16 residues. The CDR3: CASSVSSGGVTDTQYF. In DNA form, the CDR3 reads TGTGCCAGCAGCGTGTCTAGCGGGGGGGTCACAGATACGCAGTATTTT.

The rearrangement joins TRBV5-1 to TRBJ2-1, with D possibly matching TRBD1 (6 bases). The CDR3 sequence is 16 residues long. Trimming took off 2 bases at V and 2 bases at J, with 14 bases between the two ends. The germline gives CDR1 SGHRS, CDR2 YFSETQ. For the CDR3, the DNA is TGCGCCAGCAGCTTACTACAGGGCGAAACCTACAATGAGCAGTTCTTC. This codes for CASSLLQGETYNEQFF.

The gene calls are TRBV19 and TRBJ1-3, with D possibly matching TRBD1 (6 bases). Germline V gene sequence: CDR1 LNHDA, CDR2 SQIVND (reference sequence). V gave up 4 bases and J gave up 7 bases, with 14 bases separating them. The CDR3 contains 14 residues. The CDR3 region has the DNA TGTGCCAGTAGTAATCAGGGGATCGTGAACACCATATATTTT. Its translation is CASSNQGIVNTIYF.

The rearrangement links TRBV28 to TRBJ1-6, with TRBD1 matching over 9 bases. After removal of 6 bases from V and 0 bases from J, the junction contained 9 bases not matched to a gene. The CDR3 consists of 18 residues. Germline V lookup: CDR1 MDHEN, CDR2 SYDVKM. The CDR3 sequence: CASRGGTGRYSYNSPLHF. The CDR3 nucleotides are TGTGCCAGCAGGGGCGGGACAGGGCGCTACTCCTATAATTCACCCCTCCACTTT.

The V gene is TRBV5-4, the J gene TRBJ2-3; TRBD2 aligns across 8 bases. Trimming cost V 4 bases and J 0 bases; bases outside gene matches: 4. Germline V gene sequence: CDR1 SGHNT, CDR2 YYREEE (reference sequence). The CDR3 loop spans 15 amino acids. CDR3 amino acids: CASSLAGSSTDTQYF. CDR3 DNA: TGTGCCAGCAGCCTAGCGGGTTCTAGCACAGATACGCAGTATTTT.

V and J are TRBV3-1 (or the pseudogene TRBV3-2) and TRBJ1-3, with D hard to call. The CDR3 runs to 15 residues. Germline CDR1 reads LGHDT; CDR2 reads YNNKEL (reference sequence). The ends were cut back, 2 bases at V and 4 bases at J, with 12 bases in the middle. Here the CDR3 reads CASSQTLGAGNTIYF. In DNA form, the CDR3 reads TGTGCCAGCAGCCAAACTCTAGGTGCGGGAAACACCATATATTTT.

This rearrangement joins TRBV24-1 to TRBJ2-3, with 8 positions matching TRBD2. V was pared by 5 bases and J by 1 base, with 7 bases of the junction left unmatched. The CDR3 spans 16 residues. The germline V gene encodes CDR1 KGHDR and CDR2 SFDVKD. CDR3 protein: CATSGVSGGGTDTQYF. CDR3 DNA sequence: TGTGCCACCAGTGGAGTGAGCGGGGGAGGCACAGATACGCAGTATTTT.

The CDR3 DNA sequence: TGTGCCAGCAGCCAGGACATAACGAGCTATGGCTACACCTTC. This translates into CASSQDITSYGYTF. The V gene is TRBV7-2, the J gene TRBJ1-2, with D perhaps TRBD1 (5 bases). This CDR3 region has 14 residues. V lost 5 bases to trimming and J lost 4 bases, with 14 bases between them. Germline V gives CDR1 SGHTA, CDR2 FQGNSA.

This chain joins TRBV15 and TRBJ2-5; tentatively, D is TRBD2 (5 bases). Germline values: CDR1 LNHNV, CDR2 YYDKDF (reference sequence). V was trimmed by 0 bases and J by 4 bases, leaving 12 bases between them. The CDR3 is 15 residues long. The CDR3 DNA reads TGTGCCACCAGCAGAGAGAAACTAGAATCAGAGACCCAGTACTTC. It encodes CATSREKLESETQYF. Looking up the rest from reference TRBV15 and TRBJ2-5 gives the full variable domain: DAMVIQNPRYQVTQFGKPVTLSCSQTLNHNVMYWYQQKSSQAPKLLFHYYDKDFNNEADTPDNFQSRRPNTSFCFLDIRSPGLGDTAMYLCATSREKLESETQYFGPGTRLLVL.

V gene TRBV5-1 combines with J gene TRBJ2-5; 8 nucleotides match TRBD1. V gave up 6 bases and J gave up 5 bases; unmatched junction bases: 9. The CDR3 length is 14 residues. Germline CDR1 SGHRS, CDR2 YFSETQ. The CDR3 loop is CASTLDREYETQYF. CDR3 sequence (DNA): TGCGCCAGCACTTTGGACAGGGAGTACGAGACCCAGTACTTC.

The J gene is TRBJ2-1, the V gene TRBV12-3 or TRBV12-4; TRBD1 might be the D (6 bases). The germline V and J ends were trimmed by 5 bases and 9 bases, with 11 bases remaining between them. The CDR3 contains 12 residues. CDR3 region: CASSDRYGEQFF. CDR3 nucleotide sequence: TGTGCCAGCAGTGACAGGTATGGTGAGCAGTTCTTC.